The subject of this entry is one T cell receptor (beta chain). The sample comes from a study of T-cell memory formation after mild COVID-19. TCRdb ran MiXCR on the 5' RACE reads and lists one entry per CDR3 protein. This sample yields about 400,000 distinct CDR3 sequences, of which 20% to 25% are seen a single time; around 8.1% belongs to the top ten. This CDR3 is built from 12 residues. V lost 3 bases and J 10 bases, leaving 11 bases between the germline ends. CDR1 is SGDLS, CDR2 YYNGEE, per germline. This sequence was found in an adult woman who had mild COVID-19 (a few samples of this study predate the infection). Cell type and time point are not known. The sequencing sample was made of PBMCs or a T cell subset sorted from them (not recorded which). The chain uses TRBV9 and TRBJ2-1; unclear D gene. The CDR3, as DNA: TGTGCCAGCAGCGCCCACAGAGGCGAGCAGTTCTTC. It codes for CASSAHRGEQFF.